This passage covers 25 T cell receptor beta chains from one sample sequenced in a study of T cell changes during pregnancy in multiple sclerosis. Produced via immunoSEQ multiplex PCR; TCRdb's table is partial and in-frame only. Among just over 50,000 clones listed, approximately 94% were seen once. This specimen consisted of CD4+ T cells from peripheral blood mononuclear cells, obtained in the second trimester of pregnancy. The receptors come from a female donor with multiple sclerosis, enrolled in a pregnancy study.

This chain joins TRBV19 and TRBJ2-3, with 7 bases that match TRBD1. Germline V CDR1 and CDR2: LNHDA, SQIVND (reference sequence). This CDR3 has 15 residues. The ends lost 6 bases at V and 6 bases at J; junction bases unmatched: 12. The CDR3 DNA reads TGTGCCAGTAGCCCGACAGGGCCCCCTCGTGATACGCAGTATTTT. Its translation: CASSPTGPPRDTQYF. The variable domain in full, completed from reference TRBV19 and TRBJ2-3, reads DGGITQSPKYLFRKEGQNVTLSCEQNLNHDAMYWYRQDPGQGLRLIYYSQIVNDFQKGDIAEGYSVSREKKESFPLTVTSAQKNPTAFYLCASSPTGPPRDTQYFGPGTRLTVL.

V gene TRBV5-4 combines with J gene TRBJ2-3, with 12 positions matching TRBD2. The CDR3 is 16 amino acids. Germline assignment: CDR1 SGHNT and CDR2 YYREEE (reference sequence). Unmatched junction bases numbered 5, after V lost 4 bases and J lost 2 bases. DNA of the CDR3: TGTGCCAGCAGCACTACTAGCGGGGGGACCACAGATACGCAGTATTTT. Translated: CASSTTSGGTTDTQYF.

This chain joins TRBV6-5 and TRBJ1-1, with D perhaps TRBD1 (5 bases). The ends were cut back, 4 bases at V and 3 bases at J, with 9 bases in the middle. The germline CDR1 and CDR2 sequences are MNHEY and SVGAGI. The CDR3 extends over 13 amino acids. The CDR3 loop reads CASSLAGYTEAFF. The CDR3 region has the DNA TGTGCCAGCAGTTTGGCAGGGTACACTGAAGCTTTCTTT.

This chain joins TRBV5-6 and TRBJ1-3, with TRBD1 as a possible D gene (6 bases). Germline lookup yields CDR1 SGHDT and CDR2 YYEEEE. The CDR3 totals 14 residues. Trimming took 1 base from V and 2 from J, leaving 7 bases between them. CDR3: CASSLRGTGNTIYF. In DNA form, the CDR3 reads TGTGCCAGCAGCTTGAGGGGGACTGGAAACACCATATATTTT.

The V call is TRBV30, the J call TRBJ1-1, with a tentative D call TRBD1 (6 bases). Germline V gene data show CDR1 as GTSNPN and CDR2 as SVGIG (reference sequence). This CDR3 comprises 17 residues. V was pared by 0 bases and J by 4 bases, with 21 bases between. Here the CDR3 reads CAWSVNRAGGEVTEAFF. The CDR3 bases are TGTGCCTGGAGTGTGAACAGGGCGGGGGGGGAGGTCACTGAAGCTTTCTTT.

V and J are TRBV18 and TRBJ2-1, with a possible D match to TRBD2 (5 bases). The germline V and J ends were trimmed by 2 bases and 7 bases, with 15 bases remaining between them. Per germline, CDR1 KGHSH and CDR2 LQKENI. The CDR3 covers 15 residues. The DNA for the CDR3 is TGTGCCAGCTCACCATCGGCAGGAGGAGATAATGAGCAGTTCTTC. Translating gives CASSPSAGGDNEQFF.

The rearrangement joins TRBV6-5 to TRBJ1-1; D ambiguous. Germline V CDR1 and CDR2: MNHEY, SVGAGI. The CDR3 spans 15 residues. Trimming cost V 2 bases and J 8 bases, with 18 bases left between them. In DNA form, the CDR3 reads TGTGCCAGCAGTTACACGATAAACGGCGGGTTCGAAGCTTTCTTT. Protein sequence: CASSYTINGGFEAFF.

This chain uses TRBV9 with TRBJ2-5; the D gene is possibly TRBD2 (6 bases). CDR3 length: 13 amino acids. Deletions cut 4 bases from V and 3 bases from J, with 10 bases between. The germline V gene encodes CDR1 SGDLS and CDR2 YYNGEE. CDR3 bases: TGTGCCAGCAGCCGGAGGGGCGAAGAGACCCAGTACTTC. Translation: CASSRRGEETQYF.

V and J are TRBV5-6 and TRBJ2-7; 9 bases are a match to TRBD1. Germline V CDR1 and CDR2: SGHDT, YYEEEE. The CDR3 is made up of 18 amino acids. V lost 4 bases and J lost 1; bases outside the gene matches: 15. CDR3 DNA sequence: TGTGCCAGCAGCCCGTCACAGGGGGCAGGAGGTTGGTCCTACGAGCAGTACTTC. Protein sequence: CASSPSQGAGGWSYEQYF.

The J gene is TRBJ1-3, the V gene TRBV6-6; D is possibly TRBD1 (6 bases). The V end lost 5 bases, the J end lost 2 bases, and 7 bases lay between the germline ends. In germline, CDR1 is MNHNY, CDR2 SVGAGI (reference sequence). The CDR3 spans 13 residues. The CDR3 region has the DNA TGTGCCAGCAGTAACAGGGCTGGAAACACCATATATTTT. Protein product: CASSNRAGNTIYF.

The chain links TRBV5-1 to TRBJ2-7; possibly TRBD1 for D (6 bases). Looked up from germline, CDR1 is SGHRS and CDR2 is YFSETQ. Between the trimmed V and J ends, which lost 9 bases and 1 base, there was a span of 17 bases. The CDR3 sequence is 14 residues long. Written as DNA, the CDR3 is TGCGCCACTTCCCCGGACAGAATTTCCTACGAGCAGTACTTC. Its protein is CATSPDRISYEQYF.

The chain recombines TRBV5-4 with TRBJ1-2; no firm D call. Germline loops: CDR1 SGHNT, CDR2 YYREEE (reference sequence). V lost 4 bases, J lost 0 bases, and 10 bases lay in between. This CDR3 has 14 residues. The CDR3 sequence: CASSQERANYGYTF. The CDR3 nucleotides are TGTGCCAGCAGCCAAGAGAGGGCTAACTATGGCTACACCTTC.

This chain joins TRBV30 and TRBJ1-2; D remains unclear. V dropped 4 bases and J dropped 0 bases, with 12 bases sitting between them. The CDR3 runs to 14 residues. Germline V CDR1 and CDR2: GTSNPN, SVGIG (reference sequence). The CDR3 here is CAWTGNRANYGYTF. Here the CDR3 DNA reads TGTGCCTGGACCGGGAACAGAGCTAACTATGGCTACACCTTC.

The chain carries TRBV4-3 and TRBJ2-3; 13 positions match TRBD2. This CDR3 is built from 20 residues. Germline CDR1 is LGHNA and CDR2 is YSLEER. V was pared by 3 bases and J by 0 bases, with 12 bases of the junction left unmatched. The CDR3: CASSQSTGLAGASSTDTQYF. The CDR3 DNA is TGCGCCAGCAGCCAGTCGACCGGACTAGCGGGGGCCTCTAGCACAGATACGCAGTATTTT.

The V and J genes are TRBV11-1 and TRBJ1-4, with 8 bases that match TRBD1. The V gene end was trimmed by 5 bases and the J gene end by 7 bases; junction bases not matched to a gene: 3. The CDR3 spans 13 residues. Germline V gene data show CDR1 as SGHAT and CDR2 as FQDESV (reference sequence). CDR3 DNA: TGTGCCAGCAGCCCACAGGGGGTTGAAAAACTGTTTTTT. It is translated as CASSPQGVEKLFF.

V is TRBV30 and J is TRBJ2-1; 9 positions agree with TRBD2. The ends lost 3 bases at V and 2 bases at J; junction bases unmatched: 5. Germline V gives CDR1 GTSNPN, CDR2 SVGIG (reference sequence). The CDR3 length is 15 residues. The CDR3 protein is CAWSRERGAYNEQFF. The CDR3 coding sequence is TGTGCCTGGAGCCGAGAGCGGGGGGCCTACAATGAGCAGTTCTTC.

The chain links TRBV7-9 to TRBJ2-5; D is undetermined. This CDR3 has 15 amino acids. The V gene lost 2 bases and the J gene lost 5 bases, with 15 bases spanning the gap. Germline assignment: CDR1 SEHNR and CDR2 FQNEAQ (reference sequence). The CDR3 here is CASSLYTPMRETQYF. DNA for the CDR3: TGTGCCAGCAGCTTATATACGCCGATGCGGGAGACCCAGTACTTC.

DNA for the CDR3: TGCGCCAGCAGCCAACGGGGAGCGGGGAGCCTCTACGAGCAGTACTTC. Encoded protein: CASSQRGAGSLYEQYF. The chain uses TRBV4-3 and TRBJ2-7, with 7 bases fitting TRBD2. The germline gives CDR1 LGHNA, CDR2 YSLEER. The CDR3 runs 16 residues. J gave up 3 bases and V 2 bases, and 10 bases lay outside the gene matches.

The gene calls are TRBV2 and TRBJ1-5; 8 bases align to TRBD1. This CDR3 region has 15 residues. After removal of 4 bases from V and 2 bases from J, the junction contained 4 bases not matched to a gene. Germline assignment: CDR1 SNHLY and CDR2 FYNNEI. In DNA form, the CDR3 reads TGTGCCAGCAGTGCGGACAGGGCCGGCAATCAGCCCCAGCATTTT. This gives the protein CASSADRAGNQPQHF.

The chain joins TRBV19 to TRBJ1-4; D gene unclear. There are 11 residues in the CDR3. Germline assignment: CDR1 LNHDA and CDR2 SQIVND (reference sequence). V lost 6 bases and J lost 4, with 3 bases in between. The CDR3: CASSGNEKLFF. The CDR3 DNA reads TGTGCCAGTAGCGGTAATGAAAAACTGTTTTTT.

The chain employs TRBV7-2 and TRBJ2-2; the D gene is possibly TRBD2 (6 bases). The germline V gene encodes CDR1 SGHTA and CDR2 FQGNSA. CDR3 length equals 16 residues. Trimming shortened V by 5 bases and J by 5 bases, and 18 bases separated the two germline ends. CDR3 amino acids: CASSPARAGRTGELFF. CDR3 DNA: TGTGCCAGCAGCCCCGCCAGGGCGGGAAGAACCGGGGAGCTGTTTTTT.

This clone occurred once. The CDR3 DNA sequence: TGTGCCAGCAGGCCCACAGGAATCCTGAACACTGAAGCTTTCTTT. It specifies CASRPTGILNTEAFF. This chain uses TRBV6-5 with TRBJ1-1, with D possibly matching TRBD1 (5 bases). The CDR3 has 15 residues. In germline, CDR1 is MNHEY, CDR2 SVGAGI. Trimming shortened V by 6 bases and J by 0 bases, and 14 bases separated the two germline ends.

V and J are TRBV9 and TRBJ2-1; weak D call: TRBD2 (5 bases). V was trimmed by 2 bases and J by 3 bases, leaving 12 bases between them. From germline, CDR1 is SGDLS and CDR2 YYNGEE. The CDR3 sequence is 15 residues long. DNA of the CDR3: TGTGCCAGCAGCGTGAGCGGCCAGGTCTACAATGAGCAGTTCTTC. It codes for CASSVSGQVYNEQFF.

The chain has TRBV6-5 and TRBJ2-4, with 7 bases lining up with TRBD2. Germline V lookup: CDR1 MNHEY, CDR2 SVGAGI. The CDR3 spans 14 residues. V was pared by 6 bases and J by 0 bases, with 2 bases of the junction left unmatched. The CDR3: CASRGGIAKNIQYF. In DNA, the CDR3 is TGTGCCAGCAGGGGGGGGATAGCCAAAAACATTCAGTACTTC.

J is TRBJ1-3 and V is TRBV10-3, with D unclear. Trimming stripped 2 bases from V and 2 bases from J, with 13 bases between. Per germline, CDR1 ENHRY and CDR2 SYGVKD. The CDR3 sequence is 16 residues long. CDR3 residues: CAISEPERNAGNTIYF. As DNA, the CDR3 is TGTGCCATCAGTGAGCCTGAGAGGAACGCTGGAAACACCATATATTTT.